This T cell receptor beta chain was recovered during a study of Graves' ophthalmopathy and Graves' hyperthyroidism. The study's findings and limits: Blood samples also showed most expanded thyroid clonotypes exceeding 0.001 frequency.

This clonotype was picked up many times. Its antigen is as yet unknown. No donor had other autoimmune disease, uncontrolled infection, pregnancy or lactation. The CDR3 has 15 residues. Germline CDR1 and CDR2: MNHEY and SVGAGI. V lost 2 bases and J 6 bases, leaving 11 bases between the germline ends. The authors amplified TCR beta CDR3 regions, and they did so from RNA transcripts for repertoire sequencing. First-round RT-PCR relied on HTBI primers, and a second-round multiplex PCR came next. From the multiplex PCR reads, TCRdb called clonotypes with MiXCR, one entry per CDR3 protein. This sample has 680,000 or so distinct CDR3 sequences, with around a fifth found just once.

This TCR came from a woman aged 18-29 years with stable Graves' hyperthyroidism. Some clones in this sample may be carry-over from other donors' samples. The chain couples TRBV6-5 to TRBJ1-6; D is perhaps TRBD1 (6 bases). The sequenced sample consisted of peripheral blood. The CDR3 sequence: CASSYNRAGNSPLHF. Written as DNA, the CDR3 is TGTGCCAGCAGTTACAACAGGGCCGGTAATTCACCCCTCCACTTT.